This TCR beta chain was captured by sequencing in a study of cytomegalovirus exposure and HLA in healthy donors. A multiplex PCR was run with 60 Vbeta primers and 13 Jbeta primers. The table came from immunoSEQ multiplex PCR; TCRdb's copy has only in-frame clones and leaves some out. This sample has around 62,000 clones, with 78% found just once. Sequenced sample: PBMCs. The TCR comes from a middle-aged man in good health and CMV-seronegative.

CDR3 amino acids: CASSLGQGARDQPQHF. The CDR3 DNA reads as TGTGCCAGCAGCTTAGGACAGGGGGCTCGGGATCAGCCCCAGCATTTT. V usage is TRBV7-8 and J usage is TRBJ1-5; TRBD1 aligns across 10 bases. Germline V gene data show CDR1 as SGHVS and CDR2 as FQNEAQ. CDR3 length: 16 amino acids. After removal of 1 base from V and 5 bases from J, the junction contained 5 bases not matched to a gene. The whole variable domain, filled in from reference TRBV7-8 and TRBJ1-5, reads GAGVSQSPRYKVAKRGQDVALRCDPISGHVSLFWYQQALGQGPEFLTYFQNEAQLDKSGLPSDRFFAERPEGSVSTLKIQRTQQEDSAVYLCASSLGQGARDQPQHFGDGTRLSIL.